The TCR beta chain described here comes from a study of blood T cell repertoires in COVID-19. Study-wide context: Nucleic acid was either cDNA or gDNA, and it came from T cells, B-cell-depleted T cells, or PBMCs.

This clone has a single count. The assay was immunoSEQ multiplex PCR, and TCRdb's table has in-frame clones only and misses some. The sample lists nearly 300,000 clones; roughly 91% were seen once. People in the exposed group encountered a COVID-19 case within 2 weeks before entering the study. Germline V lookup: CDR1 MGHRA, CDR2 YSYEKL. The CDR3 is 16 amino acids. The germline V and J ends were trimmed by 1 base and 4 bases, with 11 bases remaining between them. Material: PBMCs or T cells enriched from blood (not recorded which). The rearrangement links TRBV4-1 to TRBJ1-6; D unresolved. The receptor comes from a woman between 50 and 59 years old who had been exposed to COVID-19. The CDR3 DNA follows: TGCGCCAGCAGCCAAGGGTCCAGAACATATAATTCACCCCTCCACTTT. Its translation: CASSQGSRTYNSPLHF.